The 29 T cell receptor beta chains below all came from one sample that was sequenced in a study of T cell repertoires in ileal Crohn's disease. Produced via immunoSEQ multiplex PCR; TCRdb's table is partial and in-frame only. The table has 9,500 to 15,000 clones, roughly 72% seen once; the top ten hold 4.5% to 5.5%. The specimen was ileal tissue. The receptors were gathered from an adult with Crohn's disease.

The chain recombines TRBV9 with TRBJ2-5; 11 bases line up with TRBD2. V was pared by 1 base and J by 4 bases, with 3 bases of the junction left unmatched. CDR3 length: 15 residues. Germline CDR1 SGDLS, CDR2 YYNGEE. The CDR3 is CASSVRLAGGETQYF. The CDR3 bases are TGTGCCAGCAGCGTAAGGCTAGCGGGAGGAGAGACCCAGTACTTC.

The V gene is TRBV6-1, the J gene TRBJ2-7, with 8 bases matching TRBD2. The CDR3 sequence is 11 residues long. V lost 1 base, J lost 13 bases, and 3 bases stayed unmatched. CDR1 is MNHNS, CDR2 SASEGT, per germline. The DNA of the CDR3 is TGTGCCAGCAGTGAAGAGAGCGGGAGATACTTC. Translating it yields CASSEESGRYF.

The V gene is TRBV10-3, the J gene TRBJ2-1, with D hard to call. CDR3 length equals 12 residues. Per germline, CDR1 ENHRY and CDR2 SYGVKD. Trimming left V 10 bases short and J 13 bases short, with 20 bases between. CDR3 coding DNA: TGTGCCACCTCCGTATCGATGACATTACAGTTCTTC. This gives the protein CATSVSMTLQFF.

The V gene is TRBV5-4, the J gene TRBJ2-7; tentative D call: TRBD2 (6 bases). Germline CDR1 SGHNT, CDR2 YYREEE (reference sequence). V dropped 1 base and J dropped 2 bases, with 13 bases sitting between them. This CDR3 has 15 amino acids. This CDR3 is CASSLPGGRPYEQYF. As DNA, the CDR3 is TGTGCCAGCAGCTTGCCCGGGGGTCGTCCCTACGAGCAGTACTTC.

The chain carries TRBV9 and TRBJ1-1; weak D call: TRBD1 (6 bases). Trimming left V 1 base short and J 2 bases short, with 12 bases between. The CDR3 is 15 residues long. In germline, CDR1 is SGDLS, CDR2 YYNGEE. The CDR3 protein is CASSVSGGGNTEAFF. DNA of the CDR3: TGTGCCAGCAGCGTAAGTGGGGGCGGTAACACTGAAGCTTTCTTT.

J is TRBJ2-1 and V is TRBV11-2; tentative D call: TRBD2 (6 bases). CDR1 is SGHAT, CDR2 FQNNGV, per germline. Trimming took 6 bases from V and 5 from J, leaving 17 bases between them. This CDR3 comprises 15 residues. Here the CDR3 reads CASRGVLAVHNEQFF. CDR3 nucleotide sequence: TGTGCCAGCAGGGGGGTGTTAGCGGTGCACAATGAGCAGTTCTTC. The entire variable domain, with the rest obtained from reference TRBV11-2 and TRBJ2-1, is as follows: EAGVAQSPRYKIIEKRQSVAFWCNPISGHATLYWYQQILGQGPKLLIQFQNNGVVDDSQLPKDRFSAERLKGVDSTLKIQPAKLEDSAVYLCASRGVLAVHNEQFFGPGTRLTVL.

The chain couples TRBV5-6 to TRBJ2-4, with D possibly matching TRBD1 (6 bases). CDR1 SGHDT and CDR2 YYEEEE come from the germline V gene. Trimming shortened V by 6 bases and J by 0 bases, and 13 bases separated the two germline ends. The CDR3 loop spans 15 amino acids. CDR3 nucleotide sequence: TGTGCCAGCAACCCGGACAGCCTAGCCAAAAACATTCAGTACTTC. Its protein product is CASNPDSLAKNIQYF.

The chain employs TRBV6-5 and TRBJ2-1, with a weak D call TRBD2 (6 bases). Trimming cost V 5 bases and J 9 bases, with 14 bases left between them. The CDR3 sequence is 13 residues long. Germline CDR1 and CDR2: MNHEY and SVGAGI. The CDR3, as DNA: TGTGCCAGCAGTACCCGAACGGGACTTGAGCAGTTCTTC. Translated: CASSTRTGLEQFF.

V is TRBV2 and J is TRBJ2-7, with D unresolved. The germline CDR1 and CDR2 sequences are SNHLY and FYNNEI. With 10 bases removed from V and 5 bases from J, the gap between germline ends came to 12 bases. The CDR3 covers 11 residues. Here the CDR3 DNA reads TGTGCCACCAGCCCTCGGGACGAGCAGTACTTC. It encodes CATSPRDEQYF. The complete variable domain, with remaining parts taken from reference TRBV2 and TRBJ2-7, reads EPEVTQTPSHQVTQMGQEVILRCVPISNHLYFYWYRQILGQKVEFLVSFYNNEISEKSEIFDDQFSVERPDGSNFTLKIRSTKLEDSAMYFCATSPRDEQYFGPGTRLTVT.

The genes are TRBV11-3 and TRBJ2-1, with D tentatively TRBD1 (5 bases). CDR1 SGHNT and CDR2 YENEEA come from the germline V gene. Trimming left V 0 bases short and J 4 bases short, with 10 bases between. The CDR3 has 15 residues. CDR3 loop: CASSLEGTGYNEQFF. The CDR3, as DNA: TGTGCCAGCAGCTTAGAGGGAACAGGATACAATGAGCAGTTCTTC.

The chain uses TRBV2 and TRBJ2-7, with 9 bases aligning to TRBD1. V lost 6 bases, J lost 5 bases, and 5 bases stayed unmatched. The CDR3 is 13 residues long. Germline CDR1 is SNHLY and CDR2 is FYNNEI. CDR3 region: CASRGQGWHEQYF. The CDR3 region has the DNA TGTGCCAGCAGGGGACAGGGTTGGCACGAGCAGTACTTC.

V usage is TRBV19 and J usage is TRBJ2-7; TRBD1 agrees at 10 bases. The J segment lost 1 base and the V segment lost 7 bases, leaving 1 base of the junction unmatched. The CDR3 has 13 amino acids. Germline CDR1 LNHDA, CDR2 SQIVND (reference sequence). The CDR3 spells CASKGQGSYEQYF. The CDR3 DNA reads TGTGCCAGTAAGGGACAGGGGTCCTACGAGCAGTACTTC.

This sequence joins TRBV25-1 and TRBJ2-3; 9 nucleotides align to TRBD2. Germline assignment: CDR1 MGHDK and CDR2 SYGVNS. CDR3 length: 14 amino acids. The junction had 5 bases not matched to a gene; V was cut back by 4 bases and J by 6 bases. CDR3 coding DNA: TGTGCCAGCAGTGGGGCGGGGGGGCGTGATACGCAGTATTTT. Translation: CASSGAGGRDTQYF.

This clone was picked up a small number of times. V is TRBV5-5 and J is TRBJ2-5, with no clear D. V was clipped by 4 bases and J by 5 bases, with 9 bases between them. Germline loops: CDR1 SGHKS, CDR2 YYEKEE (reference sequence). The length of the CDR3 is 12 residues. CDR3 region: CASSPKWETQYF. CDR3 sequence (DNA): TGTGCCAGCAGCCCTAAGTGGGAGACCCAGTACTTC.

CDR3 in amino acids: CASSTPRTGAIGYTF. Written as DNA, the CDR3 is TGTGCCAGCAGTACCCCCCGGACAGGGGCTATTGGCTACACCTTC. The V gene is TRBV6-5, the J gene TRBJ1-2; 9 bases map to TRBD1. Germline lookup yields CDR1 MNHEY and CDR2 SVGAGI. With V trimmed by 5 bases and J by 7 bases, 11 bases remained unmatched. CDR3 length: 15 residues.

J is TRBJ2-2 and V is TRBV27; D gene uncertain. V lost 0 bases and J lost 7, with 9 bases in between. Germline CDR1 MNHEY, CDR2 SMNVEV (reference sequence). This CDR3 has 14 amino acids. This chain's CDR3 is CASSLSTHRGELFF. The CDR3 DNA is TGTGCCAGCAGTTTATCGACACACCGCGGGGAGCTGTTTTTT.

The chain uses TRBV19 and TRBJ1-1; perhaps TRBD1 as D (5 bases). Germline loops: CDR1 LNHDA, CDR2 SQIVND (reference sequence). V gave up 3 bases and J gave up 7 bases, with 9 bases separating them. The CDR3 sequence is 12 residues long. This CDR3 is CASSMPGFEAFF. In DNA form, the CDR3 reads TGTGCCAGTAGTATGCCAGGGTTTGAAGCTTTCTTT.

CDR3 amino acids: CASAQGSNQPQHF. CDR3 bases: TGCGCCAGCGCACAGGGTAGCAATCAGCCCCAGCATTTT. This chain connects TRBV5-1 to TRBJ1-5, with a tentative D call TRBD1 (6 bases). V was cut by 7 bases and J by 0 bases, with 8 bases left in between. The CDR3 consists of 13 residues. Per germline, CDR1 SGHRS and CDR2 YFSETQ.

This rearrangement joins TRBV6-1 to TRBJ1-1; possibly TRBD1 for D (5 bases). V was pared by 1 base and J by 11 bases, with 14 bases between. Germline CDR1 MNHNS, CDR2 SASEGT. The CDR3 loop spans 13 amino acids. CDR3 sequence reads: CASSEVGVGGAFF. DNA of the CDR3: TGTGCCAGCAGTGAAGTAGGGGTCGGGGGGGCTTTCTTT.

The sample holds one count of this clone. The V call is TRBV25-1, the J call TRBJ2-7; D might be TRBD1 (6 bases). The V and J ends lost 7 bases and 0 bases respectively, with 10 bases between them. Germline lookup yields CDR1 MGHDK and CDR2 SYGVNS. The CDR3 loop spans 13 amino acids. The CDR3 DNA reads TGTGCCAGCACCACGACAGGCTCCTACGAGCAGTACTTC. Its protein is CASTTTGSYEQYF.

This clone ranks as medium-sized. V is TRBV28 and J is TRBJ1-2; D is unresolved. Germline loops: CDR1 MDHEN, CDR2 SYDVKM. This CDR3 is 11 amino acids long. Trimming took off 8 bases at V and 2 bases at J, with 6 bases between the two ends. The CDR3 region is CASSGNYGYTF. The CDR3 nucleotides are TGTGCCAGCTCGGGGAACTATGGCTACACCTTC.

V gene TRBV28 combines with J gene TRBJ1-1; D ambiguous. The CDR3 has 14 residues. Looked up from germline, CDR1 is MDHEN and CDR2 is SYDVKM. Trimming cost V 3 bases and J 6 bases, with 14 bases left between them. The CDR3 bases are TGTGCCAGCAGTTTTGTTTCGCGTAGCGCTGAAGCTTTCTTT. Protein sequence: CASSFVSRSAEAFF.

The genes are TRBV5-1 and TRBJ2-5; 8 bases line up with TRBD2. Germline-derived CDR1 and CDR2 are SGHRS and YFSETQ. Unmatched junction bases numbered 8, after V lost 0 bases and J lost 4 bases. The length of the CDR3 is 16 residues. The DNA of the CDR3 is TGCGCCAGCAGCTTGGGGACTAGCCTCTTCGGAGAGACCCAGTACTTC. Translating gives CASSLGTSLFGETQYF.

The genes are TRBV13 and TRBJ2-3, with 11 bases aligning to TRBD2. This CDR3 region has 16 residues. V shed 5 bases and J 0 bases; nucleotides not matched to a gene: 4. Per germline, CDR1 PRHDT and CDR2 FYEKMQ (reference sequence). CDR3: CASSLRTSGSTDTQYF. DNA for the CDR3: TGTGCCAGCAGCCTTCGGACTAGCGGGAGCACAGATACGCAGTATTTT.

As for this clone: An end of the junction does not agree with germline; a read error may underlie this. This rearrangement joins TRBV7-7 to TRBJ1-6; a possible D gene is TRBD1 (6 bases). CDR3 length: 17 amino acids. Per the germline V gene, CDR1 is SSHAT and CDR2 is FNYEAQ (reference sequence). The CDR3 region is CASSLGLDSPSNSPLHF. In DNA, the CDR3 is TGTGCTAGCAGCTTAGGATTGGACAGCCCATCGAATTCACCCCTCCACTTT.

This chain links TRBV6-5 with TRBJ1-5, with D maybe TRBD1 (5 bases). The CDR3 extends over 14 amino acids. Germline V gene lookup returns CDR1 MNHEY and CDR2 SVGAGI. The V gene lost 5 bases and the J gene lost 2 bases, with 10 bases spanning the gap. CDR3 residues: CASSAGLGNQPQHF. In DNA form, the CDR3 reads TGTGCCAGCAGTGCGGGACTGGGCAATCAGCCCCAGCATTTT.

The rearrangement joins TRBV7-8 to TRBJ2-1; tentative D call: TRBD2 (7 bases). V was clipped by 5 bases and J by 15 bases, with 20 bases between them. The CDR3 spans 13 residues. Per germline, CDR1 SGHVS and CDR2 FQNEAQ. The CDR3 nucleotides are TGTGCCAGCAGCCCTCGGGGGGCGGGAGTTCCGTTCTTC. Its protein product is CASSPRGAGVPFF.

This sequence joins TRBV6-5 and TRBJ1-4, with 7 positions matching TRBD1. Germline V gene data show CDR1 as MNHEY and CDR2 as SVGAGI. With V trimmed by 5 bases and J by 8 bases, 8 bases remained unmatched. The CDR3 spans 14 residues. In DNA form, the CDR3 reads TGTGCCAGCAGTCGCGACAGGGTGCTCGAAAAACTGTTTTTT. This sequence encodes CASSRDRVLEKLFF.

The gene calls are TRBV29-1 and TRBJ2-2, with 7 nucleotides matching TRBD1. The CDR3 covers 14 residues. J gave up 4 bases and V 6 bases, and 8 bases lay outside the gene matches. Germline CDR1 reads SQVTM; CDR2 reads ANQGSEA. The CDR3 DNA sequence: TGCAGCGTGGAGACAGGGCGGAGCACCGGGGAGCTGTTTTTT. Protein: CSVETGRSTGELFF.